This entry is about one TCR beta chain. Sequencing used immunoSEQ multiplex PCR; TCRdb keeps in-frame clones, though not all of them. The sample lists more than 85,000 clones, 65% to 90% occurring once. The record originates from a study of blood T cell repertoires in COVID-19. The CDR3 is 15 residues long. V lost 0 bases, J lost 8 bases, and 9 bases stayed unmatched. From germline, CDR1 is SGHDT and CDR2 YYEEEE. J is TRBJ2-3 and V is TRBV5-6; 7 bases are a match to TRBD2. The sequence was obtained from a man aged 45-65 years with acute or convalescent COVID-19. The source material was peripheral blood. CDR3 sequence reads: CASSLEGLSTGTQYF. Here the CDR3 DNA reads TGTGCCAGCAGCTTGGAGGGACTATCCACGGGTACGCAGTATTTT.